This TCR beta chain was observed in a study of T cell repertoires in cytomegalovirus infection (dated by TCRdb to the late 2010s). At the level of the whole study: Recently identified HLA-C-restricted CMV epitopes, whose presentation resists viral immunomodulation, were targeted by peptide stimulations together with well-studied HLA-B-restricted epitopes. Because public TCR beta signatures pointed to carriage of CMV infection together with the matching HLA type, the HLA type of each donor mattered for the analysis.

The sequencer was an Illumina HiSeq 1500. The public reads were run again by TCRdb, first through fastp at Q25 and then through MiXCR, and only productive beta chains were kept. A single entry per CDR3 protein holds the most common genes and DNA from its merged rows. For this sample there are about 55,000 distinct CDR3 sequences; over 15% appear just once. The ten largest clones add up to more than 55% of the sample. Comment on this clonotype: No cognate antigen has been identified for it. It has no much larger one-base neighbor in the sample; base qualities were not kept.

Results and caveats for the whole study, not just this receptor: The ex vivo response was dominated by HLA-C-restricted CMV-specific TCR beta clonotypes, and the single most frequent clonotype in two of eight donors was supplied by these HLA-C-restricted clonotypes. Carriers of CMV infection plus the relevant HLA type were discriminated by the cumulative frequency of public TCR beta family members in the study cohort and in an independent roughly 380-donor cohort.

The intended sense of this specimen's treatment or condition label: in vitro stimulation with specific CMV peptide epitopes to enrich CMV-specific T cells. The source material was CD8+ T cells from cultured PBMCs, sampled from culture after CMV antigen stimulation. This TCR was recovered from a human donor in good health (CMV status not recorded). Some clones in this sample may be carry-over from other donors' samples.

CDR3 reads: CASSLSPTTTEAFF. The sequenced DNA is TGTGCCAGCAGTTTATCGCCAACGACCACTGAAGCTTTCTTT. In this chain, TRBV27 is recombined with TRBJ1-1; a confident D gene designation cannot be given. CDR1 MNHEY and CDR2 SMNVEV were looked up in the germline V gene (reference sequence). Inclusive of the bounding cysteine and phenylalanine, the CDR3 is 14 residues long. The CDR3 DNA has 42 bases and is translated from base 1. Cut back by 0 bases and 4 bases, the V and J ends lie 9 bases apart.